This T cell receptor (beta chain) was recorded in a study of immune evolution from preneoplasia to lung adenocarcinoma. Study-wide findings and caveats: Top clone share appeared to fall from AAH through AIS, MIA, adenocarcinoma. Compared with EGFR-mutant or double wild-type lesions, KRAS-mutant nodules were more clonal.

The V and J ends lost 4 bases and 5 bases respectively, with 9 bases between them. The CDR3 covers 13 residues. The germline V gene has CDR1 MNHEY and CDR2 SVGAGI. In regard to this clone: Its antigen is not known.

TCRdb keeps only in-frame clones here, not all; method: immunoSEQ multiplex PCR. The data contain about 5,400 clones, around 87% of them seen just once; the ten biggest clones take up about 3.5%. The clonotype was recovered from a person aged 50-69 years with lung adenocarcinoma. Source material: FFPE invasive lung adenocarcinoma tissue. The rearrangement links TRBV6-5 to TRBJ1-5, with D possibly matching TRBD1 (6 bases). The CDR3 DNA reads as TGTGCCAGCAGTTCATCAGGGGATCAGCCCCAGCATTTT. The encoded protein is CASSSSGDQPQHF.